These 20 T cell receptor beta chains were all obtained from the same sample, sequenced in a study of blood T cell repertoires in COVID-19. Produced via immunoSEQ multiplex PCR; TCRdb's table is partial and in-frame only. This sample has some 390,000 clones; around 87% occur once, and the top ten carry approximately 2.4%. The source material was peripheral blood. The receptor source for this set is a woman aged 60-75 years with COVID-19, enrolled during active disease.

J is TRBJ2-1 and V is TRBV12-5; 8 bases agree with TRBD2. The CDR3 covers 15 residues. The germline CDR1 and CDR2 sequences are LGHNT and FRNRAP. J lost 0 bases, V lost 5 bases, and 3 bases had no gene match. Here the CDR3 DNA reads TGTGCTAGTGGTCTAGGGACTAGCTCCTACAATGAGCAGTTCTTC. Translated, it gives CASGLGTSSYNEQFF.

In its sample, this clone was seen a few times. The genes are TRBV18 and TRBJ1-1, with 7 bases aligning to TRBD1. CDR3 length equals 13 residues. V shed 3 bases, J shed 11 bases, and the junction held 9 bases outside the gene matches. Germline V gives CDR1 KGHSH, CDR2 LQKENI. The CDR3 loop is CASSPLTQGTAFF. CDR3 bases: TGTGCCAGCTCACCCCTAACACAGGGGACGGCTTTCTTT.

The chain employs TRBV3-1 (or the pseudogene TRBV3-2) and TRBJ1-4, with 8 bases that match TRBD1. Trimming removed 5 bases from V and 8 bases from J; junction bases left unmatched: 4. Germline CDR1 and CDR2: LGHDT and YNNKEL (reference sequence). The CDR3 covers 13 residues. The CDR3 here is CASSYRTGEKLFF. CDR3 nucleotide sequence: TGTGCCAGCAGCTACCGGACAGGGGAAAAACTGTTTTTT.

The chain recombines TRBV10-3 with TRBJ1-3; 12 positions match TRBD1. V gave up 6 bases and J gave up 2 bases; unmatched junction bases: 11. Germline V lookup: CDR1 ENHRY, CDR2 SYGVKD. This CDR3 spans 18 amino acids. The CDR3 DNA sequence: TGTGCCATCAGGCCGGGACAGGGGGCTTCTAGTACTGGAAACACCATATATTTT. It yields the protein CAIRPGQGASSTGNTIYF.

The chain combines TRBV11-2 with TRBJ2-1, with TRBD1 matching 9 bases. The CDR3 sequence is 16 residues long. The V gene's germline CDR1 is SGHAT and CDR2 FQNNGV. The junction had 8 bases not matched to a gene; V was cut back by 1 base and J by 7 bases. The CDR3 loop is CASSLAPDRGRNEQFF. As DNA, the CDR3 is TGTGCCAGCAGCTTAGCCCCCGACAGGGGGAGGAATGAGCAGTTCTTC.

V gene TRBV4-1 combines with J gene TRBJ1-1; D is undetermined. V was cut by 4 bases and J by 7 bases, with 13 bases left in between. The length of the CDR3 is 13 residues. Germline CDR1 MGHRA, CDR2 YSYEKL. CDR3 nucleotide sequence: TGCGCCAGCAGCCTAGGCGGCGATTTTGAAGCTTTCTTT. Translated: CASSLGGDFEAFF.

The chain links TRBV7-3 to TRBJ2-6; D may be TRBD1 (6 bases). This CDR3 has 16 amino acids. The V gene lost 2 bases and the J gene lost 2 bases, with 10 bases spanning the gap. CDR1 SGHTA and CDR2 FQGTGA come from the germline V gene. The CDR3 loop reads CASSLQGSTGANVLTF. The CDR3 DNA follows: TGTGCCAGCAGCTTACAGGGGTCTACTGGGGCCAACGTCCTGACTTTC.

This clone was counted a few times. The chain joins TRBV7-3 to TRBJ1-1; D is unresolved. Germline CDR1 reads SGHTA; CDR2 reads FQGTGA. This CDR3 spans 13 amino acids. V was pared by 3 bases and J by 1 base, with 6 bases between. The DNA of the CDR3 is TGTGCCAGCAGCTTGGGAGAGAACACTGAAGCTTTCTTT. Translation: CASSLGENTEAFF.

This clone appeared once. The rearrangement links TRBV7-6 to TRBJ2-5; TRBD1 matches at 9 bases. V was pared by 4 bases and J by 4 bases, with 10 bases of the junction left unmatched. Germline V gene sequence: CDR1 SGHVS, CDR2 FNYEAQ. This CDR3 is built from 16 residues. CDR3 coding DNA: TGTGCCAGCAGCTATACCGGGACAGGGTTGCCAGAGACCCAGTACTTC. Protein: CASSYTGTGLPETQYF.

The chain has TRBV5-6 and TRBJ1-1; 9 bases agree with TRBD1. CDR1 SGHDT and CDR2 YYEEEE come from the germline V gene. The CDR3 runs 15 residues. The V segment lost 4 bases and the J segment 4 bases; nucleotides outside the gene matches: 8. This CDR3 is CASSPHRGRSTEAFF. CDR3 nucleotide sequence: TGTGCCAGCAGCCCCCACAGGGGGCGAAGCACTGAAGCTTTCTTT.

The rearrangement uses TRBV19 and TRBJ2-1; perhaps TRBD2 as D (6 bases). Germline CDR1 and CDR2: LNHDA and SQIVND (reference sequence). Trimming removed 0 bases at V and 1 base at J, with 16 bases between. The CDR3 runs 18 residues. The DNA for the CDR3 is TGTGCCAGTAGTATAGATGGTTTTCGGGGGACTTCCTACAATGAGCAGTTCTTC. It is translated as CASSIDGFRGTSYNEQFF.

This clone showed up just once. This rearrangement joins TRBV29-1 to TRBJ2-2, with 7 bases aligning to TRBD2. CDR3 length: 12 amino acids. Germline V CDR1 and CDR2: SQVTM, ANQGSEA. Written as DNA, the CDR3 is TGCGGGTGCGGCGGGGGCACCGGGGAGCTGTTTTTT. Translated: CGCGGGTGELFF.

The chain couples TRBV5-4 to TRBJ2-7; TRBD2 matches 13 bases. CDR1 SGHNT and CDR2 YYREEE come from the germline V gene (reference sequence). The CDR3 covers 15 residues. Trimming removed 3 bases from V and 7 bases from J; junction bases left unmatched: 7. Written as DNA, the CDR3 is TGTGCCAGCAGCTCCCCGGGACTAGCGGGGATGGAGCAGTACTTC. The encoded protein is CASSSPGLAGMEQYF.

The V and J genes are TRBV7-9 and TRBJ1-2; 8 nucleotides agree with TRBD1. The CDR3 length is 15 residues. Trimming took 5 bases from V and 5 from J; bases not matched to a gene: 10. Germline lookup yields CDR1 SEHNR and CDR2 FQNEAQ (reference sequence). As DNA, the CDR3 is TGTGCCAGCAGCATAACGCAGGGGGCCGGGTATGGCTACACCTTC. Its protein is CASSITQGAGYGYTF. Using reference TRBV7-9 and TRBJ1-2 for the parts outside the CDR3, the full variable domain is DTGVSQNPRHKITKRGQNVTFRCDPISEHNRLYWYRQTLGQGPEFLTYFQNEAQLEKSRLLSDRFSAERPKGSFSTLEIQRTEQGDSAMYLCASSITQGAGYGYTFGSGTRLTVV.

In DNA form, the CDR3 reads TGTGCCAGCAGCCAACAGGGGTCCGGAAACACCATATATTTT. It encodes CASSQQGSGNTIYF. The chain couples TRBV6-5 to TRBJ1-3; 7 nucleotides agree with TRBD1. V was pared by 6 bases and J by 4 bases, with 6 bases of the junction left unmatched. This CDR3 spans 14 amino acids. Germline-derived CDR1 and CDR2 are MNHEY and SVGAGI.

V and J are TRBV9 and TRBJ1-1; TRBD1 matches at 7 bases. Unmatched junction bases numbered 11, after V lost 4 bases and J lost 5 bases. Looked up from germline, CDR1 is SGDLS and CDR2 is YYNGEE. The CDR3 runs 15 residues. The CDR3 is CASSSWTGSRTEAFF. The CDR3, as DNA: TGTGCCAGCAGCTCCTGGACAGGATCGAGGACTGAAGCTTTCTTT.

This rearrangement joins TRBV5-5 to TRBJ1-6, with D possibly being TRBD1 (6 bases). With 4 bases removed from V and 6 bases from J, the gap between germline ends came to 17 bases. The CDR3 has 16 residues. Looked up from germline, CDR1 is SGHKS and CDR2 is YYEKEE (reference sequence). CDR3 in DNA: TGTGCCAGCAGCGGAGATTCCGGGACAACTAATTCACCCCTCCACTTT. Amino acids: CASSGDSGTTNSPLHF.

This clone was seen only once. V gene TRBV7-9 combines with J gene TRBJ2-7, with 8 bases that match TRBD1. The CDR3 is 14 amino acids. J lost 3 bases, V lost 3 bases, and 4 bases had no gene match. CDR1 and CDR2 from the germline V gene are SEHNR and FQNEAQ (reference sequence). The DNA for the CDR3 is TGTGCCAGCAGCTTCCGGGACAGGTACTACGAGCAGTACTTC. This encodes CASSFRDRYYEQYF.

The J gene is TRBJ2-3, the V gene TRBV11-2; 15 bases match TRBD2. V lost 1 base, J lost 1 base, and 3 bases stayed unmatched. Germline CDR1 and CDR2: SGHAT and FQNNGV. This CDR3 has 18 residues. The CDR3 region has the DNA TGTGCCAGCAGCTTAGGGACTAGCGGGGGGGCCGGCACAGATACGCAGTATTTT. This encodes CASSLGTSGGAGTDTQYF.

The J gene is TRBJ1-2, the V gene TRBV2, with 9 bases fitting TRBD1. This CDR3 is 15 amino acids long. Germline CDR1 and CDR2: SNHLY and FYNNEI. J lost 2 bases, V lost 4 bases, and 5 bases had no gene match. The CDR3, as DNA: TGTGCCAGCAGTGTAGGACAGGGGATGAACTATGGCTACACCTTC. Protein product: CASSVGQGMNYGYTF.